This passage covers 26 T cell receptor beta chains from one sample sequenced in a study of T cells expressing NK-cell markers. TCRdb re-analyzed the 5' RACE reads; it lists each CDR3 protein once, without DNA. The listing records some 150,000 distinct CDR3 sequences. The sequenced material came from blood T cells: a sorted CD56 or NKG2C T cell subset, CD4+ or CD8+ T cells, or bulk PBMC T cells (not recorded which). The receptors come from a woman in her forties or fifties in good health.

Here the CDR3 reads CAISEKRGLETQYF. The chain has TRBV10-3 and TRBJ2-5; TCRdb picks TRBD2, but there is no DNA to check that call. This CDR3 is 14 amino acids long. Germline-derived CDR1 and CDR2 are ENHRY and SYGVKD.

The V call is TRBV24-1, the J call TRBJ1-1; TCRdb returns TRBD1, unconfirmable since there is no DNA. The CDR3 length is 13 residues. Germline-derived CDR1 and CDR2 are KGHDR and SFDVKD. The CDR3 here is CAPGRGAHTEAFF.

V is TRBV20-1 and J is TRBJ2-1; TCRdb picks TRBD2, but there is no DNA to check that call. CDR3 length: 16 residues. Germline lookup yields CDR1 DFQATT and CDR2 SNEGSKA (reference sequence). The CDR3 protein is CSARDPRDSLYNEQFF.

The rearrangement links TRBV6-2 or TRBV6-3 to TRBJ2-1; the D call of TRBD1 rests on TCRdb alone, since no DNA is present to check it. Germline V gene sequence: CDR1 MNHEY, CDR2 SVGEGT. The CDR3 is made up of 14 amino acids. The chain's CDR3 is CASSFGTGGNEQFF.

The chain couples TRBV7-9 to TRBJ2-3; the D call from TCRdb, TRBD2, cannot be confirmed without DNA. Germline lookup yields CDR1 SEHNR and CDR2 FQNEAQ (reference sequence). The CDR3 has 17 amino acids. The CDR3 here is CASSSTQLAEATDTQYF.

The chain joins TRBV19 to TRBJ2-1; the TRBD2 assignment by TCRdb is unverifiable without DNA. There are 15 residues in the CDR3. Germline loops: CDR1 LNHDA, CDR2 SQIVND (reference sequence). The chain's CDR3 is CASEVAGGSYNEQFF.

J is TRBJ2-7 and V is TRBV4-2; the D gene TCRdb calls, TRBD2, cannot be checked with no DNA. Germline V gene lookup returns CDR1 LGHNA and CDR2 YNFKEQ. CDR3 length: 15 amino acids. CDR3 loop: CASSPIAGGGGEQYF.

The V gene is TRBV5-1, the J gene TRBJ2-1; the D call from TCRdb, TRBD2, cannot be confirmed without DNA. CDR3 length equals 19 residues. The V gene's germline CDR1 is SGHRS and CDR2 YFSETQ. CDR3: CASSPVGLAGQADWEEQFF.

The chain joins TRBV10-3 to TRBJ2-7; TCRdb returns TRBD1, unconfirmable since there is no DNA. This CDR3 is built from 14 residues. CDR1 is ENHRY, CDR2 SYGVKD, per germline. This chain's CDR3 is CASATGDRAYEQYF.

V gene TRBV12-3 or TRBV12-4 combines with J gene TRBJ2-1; absent DNA, TCRdb's TRBD1 call cannot be checked. CDR3 length: 15 amino acids. The CDR3 is CASSPPWAGYNEQFF.

This sequence joins TRBV20-1 and TRBJ2-5; TCRdb's assignment of TRBD2 cannot be checked, as there is no DNA. The CDR3 totals 15 residues. Germline CDR1 and CDR2: DFQATT and SNEGSKA (reference sequence). The CDR3 is CSARDVTSGQETQYF.

The rearrangement joins TRBV2 to TRBJ2-7; TCRdb's D call, TRBD2, is unchecked because there is no DNA. The CDR3 has 12 amino acids. The V gene's germline CDR1 is SNHLY and CDR2 FYNNEI. CDR3 sequence: CASRGIANEQYF.

The V gene is TRBV5-8, the J gene TRBJ2-7. CDR3 length: 14 residues. CDR1 is SGHTS, CDR2 YDEGEE, per germline. CDR3 sequence: CASSSSAGWGEQYF.

V usage is TRBV5-5 and J usage is TRBJ1-2; the D call of TRBD1 rests on TCRdb alone, since no DNA is present to check it. This CDR3 spans 17 amino acids. Germline V gives CDR1 SGHKS, CDR2 YYEKEE (reference sequence). CDR3 amino acids: CASSSYGTGAPWEGYTF.

The chain is built from TRBV6-2 or TRBV6-3 and TRBJ2-3; TCRdb proposes TRBD2, but this gene call is untestable without DNA. CDR3 length: 15 amino acids. CDR1 is MNHEY and CDR2 is SVGEGT in the germline V gene. The CDR3 here is CASSYSTSGIITQYF.

The chain links TRBV24-1 to TRBJ2-2; TCRdb returns TRBD1, unconfirmable since there is no DNA. The CDR3 contains 15 residues. The V gene's germline CDR1 is KGHDR and CDR2 SFDVKD. CDR3 loop: CATSEGQGANGELFF.

The rearrangement uses TRBV10-3 and TRBJ2-3; TCRdb picks TRBD1, but there is no DNA to check that call. Germline V gives CDR1 ENHRY, CDR2 SYGVKD. This CDR3 is built from 13 residues. The chain's CDR3 is CAAFDGQGDTQYF.

The chain has TRBV27 and TRBJ2-7; TCRdb designates TRBD1, a call that cannot be tested without DNA. The CDR3 loop spans 12 amino acids. The germline gives CDR1 MNHEY, CDR2 SMNVEV (reference sequence). The chain's CDR3 is CASRTGVNEQYF.

The chain couples TRBV6-5 to TRBJ2-1. The CDR3 is made up of 15 amino acids. Germline CDR1 and CDR2: MNHEY and SVGAGI. CDR3 protein: CASSRSGSSYNEQFF.

The CDR3 loop reads CASSYPTNMNTEAFF. J is TRBJ1-1 and V is TRBV28. CDR3 length: 15 residues. Germline-derived CDR1 and CDR2 are MDHEN and SYDVKM.

J is TRBJ2-1 and V is TRBV2. Germline CDR1 reads SNHLY; CDR2 reads FYNNEI. This CDR3 is built from 15 residues. The chain's CDR3 is CASSEGSRNYNEQFF.

The V and J genes are TRBV6-2 or TRBV6-3 and TRBJ2-3. The germline gives CDR1 MNHEY, CDR2 SVGEGT. This CDR3 has 16 amino acids. The CDR3 protein is CASSTRTSSFTDTQYF.

V usage is TRBV12-3 or TRBV12-4 and J usage is TRBJ2-1; the D call from TCRdb, TRBD1, cannot be confirmed without DNA. CDR3 length equals 17 residues. The CDR3 loop is CASSPGQGPSDYNEQFF.

CDR3 amino acids: CASSEGIGTSPSSYEQYF. V is TRBV2 and J is TRBJ2-7; TCRdb indicates TRBD2, and absent DNA this call remains unverified. The CDR3 extends over 18 amino acids. Germline assignment: CDR1 SNHLY and CDR2 FYNNEI. Supplemented by reference TRBV2 and TRBJ2-7, the full variable domain reads EPEVTQTPSHQVTQMGQEVILRCVPISNHLYFYWYRQILGQKVEFLVSFYNNEISEKSEIFDDQFSVERPDGSNFTLKIRSTKLEDSAMYFCASSEGIGTSPSSYEQYFGPGTRLTVT.

The chain links TRBV2 to TRBJ2-7. Germline lookup yields CDR1 SNHLY and CDR2 FYNNEI. CDR3 size: 14 residues. The CDR3 region is CASSEGLGYYEQYF.

The rearrangement uses TRBV6-4 and TRBJ1-1; TCRdb gives TRBD1 as the D gene, but with no DNA this cannot be confirmed. CDR1 is MRHNA and CDR2 is SNTAGT in the germline V gene. The CDR3 totals 14 residues. The CDR3 loop reads CASRDGHLNTEAFF.